The 21 T cell receptor beta chains below come from one sample, sequenced in a study of cytomegalovirus exposure and HLA in healthy donors. PCR amplification relied on 60 Vbeta primers (plus 13 Jbeta primers). The assay was immunoSEQ multiplex PCR, and TCRdb's table has in-frame clones only and misses some. The repertoire holds tens of thousands of clones, under 80% seen once, with more than 1.3% in the top ten. The sample comprised PBMCs. These receptor sequences come from a male donor in good health and CMV-seronegative.

The V and J genes are TRBV6-1 and TRBJ2-3; 8 bases fit TRBD1. V shed 3 bases, J shed 4 bases, and the junction held 0 bases outside the gene matches. In germline, CDR1 is MNHNS, CDR2 SASEGT. The CDR3 is made up of 13 amino acids. The DNA of the CDR3 is TGTGCCAGCAGTGACAGGGGGCCAGATACGCAGTATTTT. The encoded protein is CASSDRGPDTQYF.

Concerning this clone: The junction shows a germline mismatch at one end, possibly a read error. V and J are TRBV9 and TRBJ2-4; 10 nucleotides align to TRBD1. This CDR3 comprises 18 residues. Germline V CDR1 and CDR2: SGDLS, YYNGEE. CDR3 nucleotide sequence: TGTGCCAGCAGCGCCCCGGGACAGGGGATTTTGGGCAAAAACAGTCAGTACTTC. It encodes CASSAPGQGILGKNSQYF.

The chain recombines TRBV19 with TRBJ2-3; D perhaps matches TRBD2 (5 bases). Trimming pared 2 bases from V and 4 bases from J, leaving 10 bases between. Per the germline V gene, CDR1 is LNHDA and CDR2 is SQIVND (reference sequence). The CDR3 spans 14 residues. CDR3 bases: TGTGCCAGTAGTATAATCACTAGGTCAGATACGCAGTATTTT. This translates into CASSIITRSDTQYF.

The genes are TRBV30 and TRBJ1-6; 8 bases align to TRBD1. CDR1 is GTSNPN and CDR2 is SVGIG in the germline V gene (reference sequence). The CDR3 length is 14 residues. J was trimmed by 10 bases and V by 4 bases; bases with no gene match: 9. The CDR3 is CAWKGQAGASPLHF. CDR3 nucleotide sequence: TGTGCCTGGAAGGGACAGGCGGGAGCATCACCCCTCCACTTT. The complete variable domain, with remaining parts taken from reference TRBV30 and TRBJ1-6, reads SQTIHQWPATLVQPVGSPLSLECTVEGTSNPNLYWYRQAAGRGLQLLFYSVGIGQISSEVPQNLSASRPQDRQFILSSKKLLLSDSGFYLCAWKGQAGASPLHFGNGTRLTVT.

The chain links TRBV9 to TRBJ2-1, with TRBD1 as a possible D gene (6 bases). The CDR3 loop spans 15 amino acids. Germline V CDR1 and CDR2: SGDLS, YYNGEE. V was cut by 0 bases and J by 7 bases, with 14 bases left in between. The CDR3 spells CASSVGTDTGNEQFF. CDR3 sequence (DNA): TGTGCCAGCAGCGTAGGGACAGATACAGGGAATGAGCAGTTCTTC.

The V gene is TRBV5-1, the J gene TRBJ1-1; tentatively, D is TRBD1 (5 bases). V lost 2 bases and J 4 bases, leaving 15 bases between the germline ends. CDR3 size: 15 residues. Germline assignment: CDR1 SGHRS and CDR2 YFSETQ. CDR3 residues: CASSLEGSGGTEAFF. In DNA form, the CDR3 reads TGCGCCAGCAGCTTAGAGGGGTCGGGGGGCACTGAAGCTTTCTTT.

The rearrangement joins TRBV6-1 to TRBJ2-3, with a possible D match to TRBD2 (6 bases). The CDR3 consists of 17 residues. Trimming took 1 base from V and 1 from J, leaving 15 bases between them. Germline CDR1 reads MNHNS; CDR2 reads SASEGT. DNA for the CDR3: TGTGCCAGCAGTGAAGGGTCTAGCGTGATTCGCACAGATACGCAGTATTTT. It specifies CASSEGSSVIRTDTQYF.

Comment on this clone: The germline gene is not matched at one end of the junction; a read error may be the cause. The chain uses TRBV10-2 and TRBJ1-2, with 8 bases aligning to TRBD1. This CDR3 is 14 amino acids long. Germline V CDR1 and CDR2: WSHSY, SAAADI. In DNA form, the CDR3 reads TGCGCCAGCAGTGGAATGACAGGGGAGGGTGGCCACACCTTC. Its translation: CASSGMTGEGGHTF.

This clone was found a few times. This chain links TRBV5-8 with TRBJ1-6, with 9 bases lining up with TRBD1. CDR3 length: 15 amino acids. V was pared by 3 bases and J by 8 bases, with 6 bases of the junction left unmatched. Germline lookup yields CDR1 SGHTS and CDR2 YDEGEE. Here the CDR3 reads CASSSATGGYSPLHF. The CDR3 DNA follows: TGTGCCAGCAGCTCGGCGACAGGGGGTTATTCACCCCTCCACTTT.

The chain has TRBV6-4 and TRBJ2-1; TRBD1 matches at 10 bases. V lost 1 base and J lost 6; bases outside the gene matches: 3. Germline assignment: CDR1 MRHNA and CDR2 SNTAGT. The CDR3 has 15 residues. The CDR3 loop is CASSDWDRGSNEQFF. The CDR3 coding sequence is TGTGCCAGCAGTGACTGGGACAGGGGTAGCAATGAGCAGTTCTTC.

The chain carries TRBV19 and TRBJ1-4, with 8 positions matching TRBD1. CDR3 length: 13 amino acids. Germline CDR1 and CDR2: LNHDA and SQIVND (reference sequence). With V trimmed by 5 bases and J by 7 bases, 3 bases remained unmatched. The chain's CDR3 is CASSEQGGEKLFF. In DNA, the CDR3 is TGTGCCAGTAGTGAACAGGGGGGTGAAAAACTGTTTTTT.

This clone was seen only a few times. This chain connects TRBV27 to TRBJ1-1; 10 positions agree with TRBD1. Trimming removed 6 bases from V and 7 bases from J; junction bases left unmatched: 14. The CDR3 spans 16 residues. Germline CDR1 is MNHEY and CDR2 is SMNVEV (reference sequence). The CDR3 DNA sequence: TGTGCCAGCAGGCTCCGCCACGGACAGGGGGAGGATGAAGCTTTCTTT. The encoded protein is CASRLRHGQGEDEAFF.

This rearrangement joins TRBV7-9 to TRBJ2-5; weak D call: TRBD2 (5 bases). V was cut by 7 bases and J by 11 bases, with 14 bases left in between. CDR1 and CDR2 (germline): SEHNR, FQNEAQ (reference sequence). This CDR3 has 11 amino acids. CDR3: CASTDGGEQYF. In DNA, the CDR3 is TGTGCCAGCACGGACGGAGGTGAGCAGTACTTC.

The chain recombines TRBV5-6 with TRBJ1-1; 10 bases map to TRBD1. CDR1 and CDR2 from the germline V gene are SGHDT and YYEEEE. The length of the CDR3 is 16 residues. V was clipped by 4 bases and J by 0 bases; unmatched bases: 6. The CDR3 region has the DNA TGTGCCAGCAGCAGGCCGGGACAGGGGATGAACACTGAAGCTTTCTTT. The encoded protein is CASSRPGQGMNTEAFF.

The chain joins TRBV5-1 to TRBJ2-5; a possible D gene is TRBD2 (6 bases). The CDR3 loop spans 14 amino acids. The V and J ends lost 4 bases and 1 base respectively, with 11 bases between them. Germline loops: CDR1 SGHRS, CDR2 YFSETQ. The CDR3 sequence is CASSTGDSQETQYF. DNA of the CDR3: TGCGCCAGCAGCACGGGGGACTCCCAAGAGACCCAGTACTTC.

This clone was seen just once. The chain links TRBV28 to TRBJ2-7; tentatively, D is TRBD1 (5 bases). CDR3 length: 14 amino acids. Trimming shortened V by 7 bases and J by 2 bases, and 15 bases separated the two germline ends. Germline loops: CDR1 MDHEN, CDR2 SYDVKM. The CDR3 protein is CASNLGDKTYEQYF. The CDR3 DNA sequence: TGTGCCAGCAACCTAGGGGATAAAACCTACGAGCAGTACTTC.

The chain has TRBV27 and TRBJ1-5; 7 bases align to TRBD1. J lost 0 bases, V lost 5 bases, and 10 bases had no gene match. The CDR3 is made up of 17 amino acids. CDR1 and CDR2 from the germline V gene are MNHEY and SMNVEV (reference sequence). The CDR3 loop is CASSPLDRAHSNQPQHF. CDR3 sequence (DNA): TGTGCCAGCAGTCCCCTCGACAGGGCCCATAGCAATCAGCCCCAGCATTTT.

This clone was seen a handful of times. This rearrangement joins TRBV7-2 to TRBJ2-7; D unresolved. This CDR3 has 15 amino acids. Trimming took 4 bases from V and 0 from J, leaving 13 bases between them. Germline V CDR1 and CDR2: SGHTA, FQGNSA. This CDR3 reads CASSSVAEGSYEQYF. The CDR3, as DNA: TGTGCCAGCAGCTCGGTGGCGGAAGGCTCCTACGAGCAGTACTTC.

The rearrangement uses TRBV27 and TRBJ2-1, with TRBD2 identical over 7 bases. V was clipped by 6 bases and J by 6 bases; unmatched bases: 11. Looked up from germline, CDR1 is MNHEY and CDR2 is SMNVEV (reference sequence). The CDR3 runs 15 residues. The CDR3 sequence: CASRPPPSGANEQFF. CDR3 in DNA: TGTGCCAGCAGGCCCCCGCCTAGCGGCGCCAATGAGCAGTTCTTC.

V and J are TRBV7-2 and TRBJ1-2; D remains ambiguous. There are 16 residues in the CDR3. CDR1 and CDR2 from the germline V gene are SGHTA and FQGNSA. Trimming shortened V by 2 bases and J by 6 bases, and 19 bases separated the two germline ends. DNA for the CDR3: TGTGCCAGCAGCTTACAGTCCGGAGGGCTGAGCCATGGCTACACCTTC. Translated: CASSLQSGGLSHGYTF.

This chain uses TRBV6-5 with TRBJ1-6, with a possible D match to TRBD1 (5 bases). The ends were cut back, 2 bases at V and 13 bases at J, with 15 bases in the middle. CDR1 MNHEY and CDR2 SVGAGI come from the germline V gene. This CDR3 contains 14 residues. CDR3 sequence (DNA): TGTGCCAGCAGTTACAAGGGGCCCCCTAGTCCCCTCCACTTT. Protein product: CASSYKGPPSPLHF.